A selection of T cell receptor beta chains follows, all from one sample in a study of blood T cell repertoires in COVID-19. The data were produced by immunoSEQ multiplex PCR, yet TCRdb's version contains in-frame clones alone and is incomplete. The sample shows around 200,000 clones, less than 85% of them seen only once. Sequencing input: PBMCs or T cells enriched from blood (not recorded which). These receptors all stem from a man in his forties who had recovered from COVID-19. CDR3s include the opening cysteine and the closing phenylalanine or tryptophan. The D gene is left open where the match is weak. Only some rows state a clone size, as once, few, many or a class for expanded clones.

>-|TRBJ2-7|-|TRBV19
TGTGCCAGTAGTATAGATGGCCCCTATGGAGGATACGAGCAGTACTTC
CASSIDGPYGGYEQYF
>-|TRBJ2-7|TRBD1|TRBV28
TGTGCCAGCAGTGGACAGGGGACGCGGCAGTACTTC
CASSGQGTRQYF
>medium-sized|TRBJ1-5|-|TRBV7-9
TGTGCCAGCAGCGGGGGGGGATTTAGCAATCAGCCCCAGCATTTT
CASSGGGFSNQPQHF
>-|TRBJ2-3|TRBD2|TRBV9
TGTGCCAGCAGCGACGGGACTAGCGGGTTCACAGATACGCAGTATTTT
CASSDGTSGFTDTQYF
>-|TRBJ2-7|-|TRBV18
TGTGCCAGCTCACCACCGGACAGCTACCTCTACGAGCAGTACTTC
CASSPPDSYLYEQYF
>-|TRBJ1-1|TRBD1|TRBV18
TGTGCCAGCTCAACCGGGACAGGGGATCCGCGAGCTTTCTTT
CASSTGTGDPRAFF
>-|TRBJ2-1|TRBD2|TRBV6-4
TGTGCCAGCAGTCCCGGGACTAGCCGCTCCCATGAGCAGTTCTTC
CASSPGTSRSHEQFF
>-|TRBJ2-7|TRBD2|TRBV7-9
TGTGCCAGCAGCTTGGCTAGCGGCACTAACGAGCAGTACTTC
CASSLASGTNEQYF
>-|TRBJ2-5|TRBD2|TRBV15
TGTGCCACCAGCAGAGGCGGGGGGGGAGAGACCCAGTACTTC
CATSRGGGGETQYF
>-|TRBJ1-1|-|TRBV2
TGTGCCAGCAAGTCGGGGGGCGCGGGCACTGAAGCTTTCTTT
CASKSGGAGTEAFF
>few|TRBJ1-2|-|TRBV16
TGTGCCAGCAGCCAAGGCGGCGGCTACACCTTC
CASSQGGGYTF
>-|TRBJ1-1|-|TRBV14
TGTGCCAGCAGCCAATGGGGGGGTAGTGTACCCTCGGGGGCTGAAGCTTTCTTT
CASSQWGGSVPSGAEAFF
>-|TRBJ1-2|-|TRBV5-5
TGTGCCAGCAGCTTGGCTGCAGGGATAGTCGACTATGGCTACACCTTC
CASSLAAGIVDYGYTF
>-|TRBJ2-2|TRBD1|TRBV24-1
TGTGCCACCAGTGACCGAGACAGGGGGGGGTCCGGGGAGCTGTTTTTT
CATSDRDRGGSGELFF
>few|TRBJ1-5|-|TRBV15
TGTGCCACCAGCAGAGGGGGAAACAGGGGCAATCAGCCCCAGCATTTT
CATSRGGNRGNQPQHF
>once|TRBJ2-2|TRBD2|TRBV5-1
TGCGCCAGCAGCTGGACTAGCGGGACTCTCACCGGGGAGCTGTTTTTT
CASSWTSGTLTGELFF
>-|TRBJ2-5|-|TRBV7-3
TGTGCCAGCAGCTTCGGGACTTCCAGGCAGGAGACCCAGTACTTC
CASSFGTSRQETQYF
>-|TRBJ2-7|-|TRBV28
TGTGCCAGCAGTCCCCAGGGGCGGGAGCAGTACTTC
CASSPQGREQYF
>once|TRBJ2-7|TRBD2|TRBV6-5
TGTGCCAGCAGTCTCGGACTAGCGGGAGCCGAGCAGTACTTC
CASSLGLAGAEQYF
>-|TRBJ2-7|-|TRBV27
TGTGCCAGCAGTTTGGAGTCATACTCCTACGAGCAGTACTTC
CASSLESYSYEQYF
>-|TRBJ1-1|-|TRBV12-3/TRBV12-4
TGTGCCAGCACCTCGGGGGGGGAAGCTTTCTTT
CASTSGGEAFF
>-|TRBJ2-2|-|TRBV25-1
TGTGCCACCACCCGTACAGGACCCGGGGAGCTGTTTTTT
CATTRTGPGELFF
>-|TRBJ2-7|-|TRBV30
TGTGCCTGGAGTGGGAGATACGAGCAGTACTTC
CAWSGRYEQYF
>-|TRBJ2-7|-|TRBV27
TGTGCCAGCAGTAAGAGGGGGGGATACGAGCAGTACTTC
CASSKRGGYEQYF
>-|TRBJ2-5|-|TRBV24-1
TGTGCCACCAGTGATTTGTTTGGCGAGACCCAGTACTTC
CATSDLFGETQYF
>once|TRBJ2-3|-|TRBV7-2
TGTGCCAGCAGGCTCAGGGCCAGAGGAACAGATACGCAGTATTTT
CASRLRARGTDTQYF
>-|TRBJ2-2|TRBD2|TRBV2
TGTGCCAGCAGTCTGACTAGCGGGAGAAATACCGGGGAGCTGTTTTTT
CASSLTSGRNTGELFF
>-|TRBJ1-1|TRBD1|TRBV28
TGTGCCAGCAGTTTATGGGTCCCGGACAGGGTAAATATTGCGAACACTGAAGCTTTCTTT
CASSLWVPDRVNIANTEAFF
>once|TRBJ1-2|-|TRBV18
TGTGCCAGCTCCCCCAGGGATAACTATGGCTACACCTTC
CASSPRDNYGYTF
>-|TRBJ2-2|TRBD2|TRBV18
TGTGCCAGCTCACGCTCCGGGACTAGCGGGAGGCGGGAGCTGTTTTTT
CASSRSGTSGRRELFF
>-|TRBJ2-7|TRBD2|TRBV11-2
TGTGCCAGCAGCCCACTAGCGGGACAGGCCGCCTACGAGCAGTACTTC
CASSPLAGQAAYEQYF
>-|TRBJ2-5|TRBD2|TRBV4-2
TGTGCCAGCAGCCAACTAGCGGGAGAAGTTGAGACCCAGTACTTC
CASSQLAGEVETQYF
>few|TRBJ2-7|-|TRBV25-1
TGTGCCAGCAACCTGGCGGGATCCTACGAGCAGTACTTC
CASNLAGSYEQYF
>-|TRBJ2-1|TRBD2|TRBV9
TGTGCCAGCAGCCTTATGGGGGGGAATGAGCAGTTCTTC
CASSLMGGNEQFF
>-|TRBJ2-2|TRBD1|TRBV24-1
TGTGCCACCGGCTCCGGGACAGGGGACACCGGGGAGCTGTTTTTT
CATGSGTGDTGELFF
>-|TRBJ2-4|-|TRBV30
TGTGCCACGCGCTCCACGAAGGAGACAGCCAAAAACATTCAGTACTTC
CATRSTKETAKNIQYF
>-|TRBJ2-3|TRBD2|TRBV11-2
TGTGCCAGCAGCTTAGTGGGACTACTAAAAGATACGCAGTATTTT
CASSLVGLLKDTQYF
>-|TRBJ2-3|TRBD1|TRBV4-1
TGCGCCAGCAGCCAGTCCGGGACAGGGACGCAGTATTTT
CASSQSGTGTQYF
>-|TRBJ2-7|TRBD1|TRBV19
TGTGCCAGTAGTATAGGACAGGGGAGCTCCTACGAGCAGTACTTC
CASSIGQGSSYEQYF
>-|TRBJ1-1|-|TRBV5-1
TGCGCCAGCAGCCCCTTACAGGGACCGAACACTGAAGCTTTCTTT
CASSPLQGPNTEAFF
>few|TRBJ2-2|TRBD2|TRBV3-1/TRBV3-2
TGTGCCAGCAGCCAAGTTACCCCAGATTCAGCGGGAGCGGGGGAGCTGTTTTTT
CASSQVTPDSAGAGELFF
>-|TRBJ2-2|TRBD2|TRBV5-1
TGCGCCAGCAGCTTGCTTAGCGGGAGAGCTAACACCGGGGAGCTGTTTTTT
CASSLLSGRANTGELFF
>-|TRBJ1-1|-|TRBV28
TGTGCCAGCAGTCTAAGGGGTCGGATGGACACTGAAGCTTTCTTT
CASSLRGRMDTEAFF
>-|TRBJ2-2|TRBD2|TRBV6-2/TRBV6-3
TGTGCCAGCAGTTACTCATCTAGCGGGAACACCGGGGAGCTGTTTTTT
CASSYSSSGNTGELFF
>many|TRBJ2-1|-|TRBV11-2
TGTGCCAGCAGCTTATACGGGAAGGAGCAGTTCTTC
CASSLYGKEQFF
>-|TRBJ2-3|-|TRBV3-1/TRBV3-2
TGTGCCAGCAGCCAAAAACATCAGCGGGTTGATACGCAGTATTTT
CASSQKHQRVDTQYF
>-|TRBJ2-1|-|TRBV9
TGTGCCAGCAGCGTAGGAGGGACTTCCTACAATGAGCAGTTCTTC
CASSVGGTSYNEQFF
>once|TRBJ2-7|-|TRBV5-6
TGTGCCAGCAGCTTGTCAGGGGGGTACGAGCAGTACTTC
CASSLSGGYEQYF
>-|TRBJ2-7|-|TRBV19
TGTGCCAGTAGTACTAGAACAGGGTGGAGCTCCTACGAGCAGTACTTC
CASSTRTGWSSYEQYF
>few|TRBJ2-3|TRBD2|TRBV5-1
TGCGCCAGCAGCTTGGCCGCTAGCGGGGGGACAGATACGCAGTATTTT
CASSLAASGGTDTQYF
>-|TRBJ2-3|TRBD2|TRBV2
TGTGCCAGCAGTGTTAAGAGACTAGCGGGTGCAGATACGCAGTATTTT
CASSVKRLAGADTQYF
>-|TRBJ1-5|TRBD1|TRBV6-2/TRBV6-3
TGTGCCAGCAGTTACTCCCCCGGGACAGGGGATCAGCCCCAGCATTTT
CASSYSPGTGDQPQHF
>-|TRBJ2-2|-|TRBV7-8
TGTGCCAGCAGCTTAGGTGTGGGTCCTATTGAGGTCGGGGAGCTGTTTTTT
CASSLGVGPIEVGELFF
>-|TRBJ1-2|-|TRBV9
TGTGCCAGCAGCGCTACAGGGAGCGGCTACACCTTC
CASSATGSGYTF